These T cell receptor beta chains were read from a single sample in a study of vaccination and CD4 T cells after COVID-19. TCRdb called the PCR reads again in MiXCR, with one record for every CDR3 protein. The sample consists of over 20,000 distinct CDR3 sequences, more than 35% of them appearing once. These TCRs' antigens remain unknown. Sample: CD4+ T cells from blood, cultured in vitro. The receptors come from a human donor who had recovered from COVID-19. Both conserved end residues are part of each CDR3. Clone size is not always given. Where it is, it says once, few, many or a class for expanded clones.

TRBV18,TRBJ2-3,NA,CASSPKASGSITDTQYF
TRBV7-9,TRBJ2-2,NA,CASTMSMTGNTGELFF
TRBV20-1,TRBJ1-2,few,CSARDEPGPAYGYTF
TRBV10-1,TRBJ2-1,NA,CASISFHNEQFF
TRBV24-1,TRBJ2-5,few,CATSDLGGRETQYF
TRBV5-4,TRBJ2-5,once,CASTVSGYQETQYF
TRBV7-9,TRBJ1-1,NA,CASSPGGGAWKAFF
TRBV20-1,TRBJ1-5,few,CSAWDRGNQPQHF
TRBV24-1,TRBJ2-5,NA,CATSAGGETQYF
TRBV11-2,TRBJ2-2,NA,CASSLWDRGIGELFF
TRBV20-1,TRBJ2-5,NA,CSAREMTSGRETQYF
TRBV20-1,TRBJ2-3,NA,CSARDPGVEDTQYF
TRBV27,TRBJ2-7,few,CASSYRGDSYEQYF
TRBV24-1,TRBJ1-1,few,CATRAGGVNTEAFF
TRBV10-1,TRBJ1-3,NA,CASTAGAAGNTIYF
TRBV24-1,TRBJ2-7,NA,CATSGGHSGYEQYF
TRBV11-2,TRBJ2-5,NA,CASSSVGYRGWETQYF
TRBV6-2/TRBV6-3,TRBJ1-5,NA,CATYGQATFSNQPQHF
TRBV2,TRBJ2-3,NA,CASSEGAHSTDTQYF
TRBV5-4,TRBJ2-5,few,CASSAGTAKTQYF
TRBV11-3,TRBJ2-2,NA,CASSLSFLRRPNTGELFF
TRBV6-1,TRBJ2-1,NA,CASRGAGDEQFF
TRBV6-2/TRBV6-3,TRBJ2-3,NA,CASSAGTSGLLTDTQYF
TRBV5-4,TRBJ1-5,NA,CASSLDSQPQHF
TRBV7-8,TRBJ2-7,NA,CASSLGASYEQYF
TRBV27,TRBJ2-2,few,CASSSGIGELFF
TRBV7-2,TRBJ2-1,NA,CASFTGLAYNEQFF
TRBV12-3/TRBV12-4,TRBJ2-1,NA,CASSLGSGTSGSNEQFF
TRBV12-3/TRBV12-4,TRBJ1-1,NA,CASSLEGSVNTEAFF
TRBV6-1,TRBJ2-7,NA,CASLTPTYSYEQYF
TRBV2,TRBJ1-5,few,CASSGVMDNQPQHF
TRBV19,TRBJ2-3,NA,CASSSLAGRFTDTQYF
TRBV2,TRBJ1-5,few,CASSDRGPTQHF
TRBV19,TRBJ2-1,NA,CASSGDRDYNEQFF
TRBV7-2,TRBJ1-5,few,CASSLGTQGRQPQHF
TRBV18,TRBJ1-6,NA,CASSPSASGNNSPLHF
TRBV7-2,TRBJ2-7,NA,CASSSSGTHYEQYF
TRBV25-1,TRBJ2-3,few,CASSPRGESTDTQYF
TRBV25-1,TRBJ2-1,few,CASSHRFGTDNEQFF
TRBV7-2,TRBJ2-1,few,CASSLAYGWVF
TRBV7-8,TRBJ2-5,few,CASSLRQGREETQYF
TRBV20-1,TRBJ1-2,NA,CSARARGAYGYTF
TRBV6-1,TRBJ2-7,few,CASSMGGAKGYEQYF
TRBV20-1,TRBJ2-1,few,CSARDQLAGGYNEQFF
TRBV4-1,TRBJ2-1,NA,CASISLSGGPYNEQFF
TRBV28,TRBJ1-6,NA,CASSLTRGLSSYNSPLHF
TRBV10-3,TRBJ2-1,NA,CAISEWQGTQPQFF
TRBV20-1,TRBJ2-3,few,CSAGPTSGSPDTQYF
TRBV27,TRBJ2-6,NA,CASSFAGLVNVLTF
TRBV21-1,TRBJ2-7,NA,CASSKTGPTASDEQYF
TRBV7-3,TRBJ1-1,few,CASSLTGQGYTEAFF
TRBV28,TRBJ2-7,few,CASSRPTLGGGSSYEQYF
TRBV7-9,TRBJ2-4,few,CASSPGLNAKNIQYF